These 14 T cell receptor beta chains were sequenced from one sample in a study of T-cell memory formation after mild COVID-19. TCRdb passed the 5' RACE reads through MiXCR, listing each CDR3 protein once. The sample has 450,000 or so distinct CDR3 sequences; roughly 25% are singletons. The sample taken for sequencing was PBMCs or a T cell subset sorted from them (not recorded which). The origin of the receptors is an adult woman who had mild COVID-19 (a few samples of this study predate the infection). Cell type and time point are not known.

This clonotype was counted a few times. The chain couples TRBV9 to TRBJ2-7, with D uncertain. V was cut by 0 bases and J by 4 bases, with 5 bases left in between. This CDR3 is built from 12 residues. Germline V gene sequence: CDR1 SGDLS, CDR2 YYNGEE. CDR3 sequence reads: CASSVVGYEQYF. The CDR3 DNA reads as TGTGCCAGCAGCGTAGTGGGTTACGAGCAGTACTTC.

This clonotype has just one count. The chain is built from TRBV2 and TRBJ1-5; D is undetermined. Germline V CDR1 and CDR2: SNHLY, FYNNEI. This CDR3 region has 15 residues. Trimming took 8 bases from V and 4 from J, leaving 18 bases between them. The CDR3 coding sequence is TGTGCCAGCCTAACTGGACCGATTACTAATCAGCCCCAGCATTTT. This translates into CASLTGPITNQPQHF.

The chain carries TRBV7-2 and TRBJ2-3, with 9 bases aligning to TRBD1. CDR1 SGHTA and CDR2 FQGNSA come from the germline V gene. CDR3 size: 16 residues. Trimming removed 1 base from V and 2 bases from J; junction bases left unmatched: 4. CDR3 loop: CASSLVGTGITDTQYF. The CDR3 DNA follows: TGTGCCAGCAGCTTAGTAGGGACAGGGATCACAGATACGCAGTATTTT.

The chain links TRBV7-8 to TRBJ1-2; 7 positions match TRBD1. The length of the CDR3 is 13 residues. Trimming at V came to 5 bases and at J to 4 bases, leaving 4 bases not matched to a gene. The germline CDR1 and CDR2 sequences are SGHVS and FQNEAQ. CDR3 nucleotides: TGTGCCAGCAGCGCGACAGGGCGCTATGGCTACACCTTC. Its protein is CASSATGRYGYTF.

This clonotype was observed a handful of times. A junction boundary mismatches the germline segment, possibly from a read error. This rearrangement joins TRBV15 to TRBJ2-1; D is unresolved. The germline CDR1 and CDR2 sequences are LNHNV and YYDKDF (reference sequence). The CDR3 has 14 amino acids. CDR3 DNA: TGTGCCACCAGCAGAGATCGGGCAGCGCACTATTCTTCCTTC. Residues: CATSRDRAAHYSSF.

This chain joins TRBV5-1 and TRBJ2-7, with TRBD1 as a possible D gene (5 bases). Per germline, CDR1 SGHRS and CDR2 YFSETQ. Trimming removed 4 bases at V and 0 bases at J, with 20 bases between. The CDR3 runs to 17 residues. The CDR3 coding sequence is TGCGCCAGCAGCCTACACGGTAGGCAGGGATTCTCCTACGAGCAGTACTTC. The encoded protein is CASSLHGRQGFSYEQYF.

The count of this clonotype is one. This chain joins TRBV5-4 and TRBJ2-3; D might be TRBD1 (6 bases). The CDR3 runs to 19 residues. The germline V gene has CDR1 SGHNT and CDR2 YYREEE (reference sequence). Trimming left V 4 bases short and J 0 bases short, with 24 bases between. CDR3 loop: CASSPPPGTSAPSTDTQYF. CDR3 DNA: TGTGCCAGCAGCCCGCCCCCCGGGACATCCGCCCCTAGCACAGATACGCAGTATTTT.

In DNA form, the CDR3 reads TGTGCCATCAGCGCCCCCCTAGGGTCGGGGACCAGCTCCTACAATGAGCAGTTCTTC. It is translated as CAISAPLGSGTSSYNEQFF. The chain has TRBV10-3 and TRBJ2-1, with D perhaps being TRBD1 or TRBD2 (5 bases each). The ends were cut back, 6 bases at V and 0 bases at J, with 24 bases in the middle. Germline V CDR1 and CDR2: ENHRY, SYGVKD. The CDR3 length is 19 residues.

This clonotype was detected only a few times. V usage is TRBV7-2 and J usage is TRBJ1-2; TRBD1 matches at 8 bases. With 5 bases clipped from V and 3 bases from J, the junction kept 2 bases outside the gene matches. The CDR3 is 13 residues long. Germline CDR1 and CDR2: SGHTA and FQGNSA. CDR3 protein: CASSMDRDYGYTF. CDR3 bases: TGTGCCAGCAGCATGGACAGGGACTATGGCTACACCTTC.

Only a few counts were recorded for this clonotype. CDR3: CASSQFILGPGANVLTF. The CDR3 DNA reads as TGTGCCAGCAGCCAATTCATCCTAGGCCCTGGGGCCAACGTCCTGACTTTC. This chain joins TRBV3-1 and TRBJ2-6; D remains ambiguous. V was cut by 2 bases and J by 2 bases, with 13 bases left in between. In germline, CDR1 is LGHDT, CDR2 YNNKEL (reference sequence). The CDR3 sequence is 17 residues long.

The chain employs TRBV4-3 and TRBJ2-1; 13 bases fit TRBD2. The V and J ends lost 4 bases and 5 bases, in that order; junction bases with no gene match: 5. The CDR3 runs 16 residues. Germline CDR1 LGHNA, CDR2 YSLEER. The CDR3 region is CASSPYGLAGDNEQFF. The CDR3 nucleotides read TGCGCCAGCAGCCCATACGGACTAGCGGGAGACAATGAGCAGTTCTTC.

There are many counts of this clonotype. This chain connects TRBV20-1 to TRBJ2-2; D is ambiguous. The germline gives CDR1 DFQATT, CDR2 SNEGSKA (reference sequence). Trimming shortened V by 4 bases and J by 2 bases, and 8 bases separated the two germline ends. The CDR3 totals 13 residues. The CDR3 DNA sequence: TGCAGTGCTATTTACCCCAACACCGGGGAGCTGTTTTTT. Amino acids: CSAIYPNTGELFF.

This chain links TRBV12-3 or TRBV12-4 with TRBJ2-5; 16 nucleotides align to TRBD2. The J segment lost 5 bases and the V segment lost 6 bases, leaving 9 bases of the junction unmatched. The CDR3 totals 17 residues. The chain's CDR3 is CASSEEGTSGGVETQYF. CDR3 DNA: TGTGCCAGCAGCGAAGAGGGGACTAGCGGGGGGGTGGAGACCCAGTACTTC.

This chain connects TRBV7-6 to TRBJ1-1; 7 bases are a match to TRBD1. In germline, CDR1 is SGHVS, CDR2 FNYEAQ. This CDR3 has 12 amino acids. J was trimmed by 8 bases and V by 5 bases; bases with no gene match: 5. The CDR3 DNA sequence: TGTGCCAGCAGCGCCGACAGGGAGGAAGCTTTCTTT. Its protein product is CASSADREEAFF.